Included here is one T cell receptor (beta chain) sequence, with context. The method was immunoSEQ multiplex PCR; TCRdb's version includes in-frame clones alone and lacks a portion of them. The sample lists 150,000 to 200,000 clones, more than 65% occurring once. Trimming removed 4 bases from V and 7 bases from J; junction bases left unmatched: 9. Looked up from germline, CDR1 is KGHDR and CDR2 is SFDVKD. The CDR3 spans 16 residues. This sample stems from a study of blood T cell repertoires in COVID-19. Study at large: Collection of acute and convalescent COVID-19 samples took place in the United States, Italy and Spain. PBMCs, B-cell-depleted T cells, or T cells were the source of the cDNA or gDNA that made up the material.

V gene TRBV24-1 combines with J gene TRBJ2-1, with 10 bases lining up with TRBD1. Specimen: peripheral blood. The sequence was collected from a human donor with acute or convalescent COVID-19. The donor label of this sample is uncertain. In DNA form, the CDR3 reads TGTGCCACCAGTGACTCCGGGACAGGGGCCGGGAATGAGCAGTTCTTC. This codes for CATSDSGTGAGNEQFF.